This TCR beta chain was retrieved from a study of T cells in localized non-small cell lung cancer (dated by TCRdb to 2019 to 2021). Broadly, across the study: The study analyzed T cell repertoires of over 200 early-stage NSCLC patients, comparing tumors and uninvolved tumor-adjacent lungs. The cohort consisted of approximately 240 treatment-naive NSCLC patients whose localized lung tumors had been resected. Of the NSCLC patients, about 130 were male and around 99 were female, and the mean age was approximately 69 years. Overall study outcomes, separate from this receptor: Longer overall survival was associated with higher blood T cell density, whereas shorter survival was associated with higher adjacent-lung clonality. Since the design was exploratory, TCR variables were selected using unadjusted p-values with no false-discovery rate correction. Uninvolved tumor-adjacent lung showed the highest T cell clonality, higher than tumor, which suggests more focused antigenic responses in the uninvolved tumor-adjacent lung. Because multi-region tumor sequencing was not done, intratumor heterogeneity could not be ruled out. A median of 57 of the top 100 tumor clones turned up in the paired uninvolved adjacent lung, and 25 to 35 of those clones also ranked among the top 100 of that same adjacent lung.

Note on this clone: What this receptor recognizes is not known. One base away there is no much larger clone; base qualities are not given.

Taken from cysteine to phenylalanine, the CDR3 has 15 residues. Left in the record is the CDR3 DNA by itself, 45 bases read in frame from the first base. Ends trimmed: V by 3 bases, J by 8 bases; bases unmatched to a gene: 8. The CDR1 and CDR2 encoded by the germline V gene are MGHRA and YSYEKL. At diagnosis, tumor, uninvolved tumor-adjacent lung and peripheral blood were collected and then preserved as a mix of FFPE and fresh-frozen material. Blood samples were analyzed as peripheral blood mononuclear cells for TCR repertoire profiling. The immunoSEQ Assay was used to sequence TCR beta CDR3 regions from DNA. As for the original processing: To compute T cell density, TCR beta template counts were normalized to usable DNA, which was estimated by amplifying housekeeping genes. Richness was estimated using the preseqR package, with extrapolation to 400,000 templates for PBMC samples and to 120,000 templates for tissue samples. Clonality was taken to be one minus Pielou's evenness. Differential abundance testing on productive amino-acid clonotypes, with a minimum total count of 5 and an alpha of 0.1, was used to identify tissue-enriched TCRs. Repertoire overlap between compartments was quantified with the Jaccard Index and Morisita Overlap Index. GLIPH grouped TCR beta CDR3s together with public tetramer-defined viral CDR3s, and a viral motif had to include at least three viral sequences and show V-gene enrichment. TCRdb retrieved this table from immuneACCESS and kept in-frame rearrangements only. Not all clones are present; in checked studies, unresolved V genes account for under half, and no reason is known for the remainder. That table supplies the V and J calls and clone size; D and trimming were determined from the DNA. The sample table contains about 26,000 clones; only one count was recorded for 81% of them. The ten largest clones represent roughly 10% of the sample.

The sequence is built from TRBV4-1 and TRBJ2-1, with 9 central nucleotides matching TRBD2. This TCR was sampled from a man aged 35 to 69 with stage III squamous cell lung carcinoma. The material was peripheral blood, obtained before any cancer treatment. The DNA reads TGCGCCAGCAGCCAGGTAGCGGGAGAAAGAGATGAGCAGTTCTTC. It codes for CASSQVAGERDEQFF.